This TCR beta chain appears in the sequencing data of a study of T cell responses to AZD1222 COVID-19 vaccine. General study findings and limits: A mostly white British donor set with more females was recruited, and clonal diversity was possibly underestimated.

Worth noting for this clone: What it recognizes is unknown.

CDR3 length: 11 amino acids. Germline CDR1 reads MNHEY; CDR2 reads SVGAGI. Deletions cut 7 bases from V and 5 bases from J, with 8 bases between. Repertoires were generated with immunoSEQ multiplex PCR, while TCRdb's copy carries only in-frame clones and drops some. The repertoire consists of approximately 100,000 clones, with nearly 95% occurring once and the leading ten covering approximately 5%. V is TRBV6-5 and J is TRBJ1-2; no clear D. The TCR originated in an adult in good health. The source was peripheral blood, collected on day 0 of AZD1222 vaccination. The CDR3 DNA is TGTGCCAGCATGATGGGGTATGGCTACACCTTC. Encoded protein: CASMMGYGYTF.